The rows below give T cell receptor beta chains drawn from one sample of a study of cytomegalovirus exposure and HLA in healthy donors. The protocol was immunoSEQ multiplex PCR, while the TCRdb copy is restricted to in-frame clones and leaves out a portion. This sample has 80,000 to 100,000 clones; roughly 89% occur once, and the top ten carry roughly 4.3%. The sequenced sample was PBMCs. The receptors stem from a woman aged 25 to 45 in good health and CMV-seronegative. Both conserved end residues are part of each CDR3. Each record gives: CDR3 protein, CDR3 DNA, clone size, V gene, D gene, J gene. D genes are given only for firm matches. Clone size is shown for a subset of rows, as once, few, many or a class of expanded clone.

CDR3 protein: CASSDQGGVTEAFF; CDR3 DNA: TGTGCCAGCAGTGATCAGGGGGGAGTAACTGAAGCTTTCTTT; clone size: -; V gene: TRBV6-1; D gene: TRBD1; J gene: TRBJ1-1
CDR3 protein: CASSGDRNTEAFF; CDR3 DNA: TGCGCCAGCAGCGGGGACAGGAACACTGAAGCTTTCTTT; clone size: once; V gene: TRBV4-1; D gene: TRBD1; J gene: TRBJ1-1
CDR3 protein: CASSFRPDPGELFF; CDR3 DNA: TGCGCCAGCAGCTTTCGACCCGACCCCGGGGAACTGTTTTTT; clone size: -; V gene: TRBV5-1; D gene: -; J gene: TRBJ1-4
CDR3 protein: CAISEAAQGPYEQYF; CDR3 DNA: TGTGCCATCAGTGAGGCCGCACAGGGCCCCTACGAGCAGTACTTC; clone size: few; V gene: TRBV10-3; D gene: -; J gene: TRBJ2-7
CDR3 protein: CASSLGRDRVRYEQYF; CDR3 DNA: TGTGCCAGCAGCTTAGGCCGGGACAGGGTCCGCTACGAGCAGTACTTC; clone size: -; V gene: TRBV7-8; D gene: TRBD1; J gene: TRBJ2-7
CDR3 protein: CASSSVGLVTHIQYF; CDR3 DNA: TGTGCCAGCAGTTCCGTTGGACTAGTAACCCACATTCAGTACTTC; clone size: -; V gene: TRBV28; D gene: TRBD2; J gene: TRBJ2-4
CDR3 protein: CASSLQRDRANTIYF; CDR3 DNA: TGTGCCAGCAGTTTACAACGGGACAGGGCGAACACCATATATTTT; clone size: -; V gene: TRBV6-1; D gene: TRBD1; J gene: TRBJ1-3
CDR3 protein: CASSPLAGGLNLENIQYF; CDR3 DNA: TGCGCCAGCAGCCCCCTAGCGGGAGGGCTAAATTTGGAAAACATTCAGTACTTC; clone size: once; V gene: TRBV4-3; D gene: TRBD2; J gene: TRBJ2-4
CDR3 protein: CASSPPTGANYEQYF; CDR3 DNA: TGTGCCAGCAGCCCTCCGACAGGGGCCAACTACGAGCAGTACTTC; clone size: -; V gene: TRBV7-9; D gene: TRBD1; J gene: TRBJ2-7
CDR3 protein: CASSGGQGTAGGFWETQYF; CDR3 DNA: TGTGCCAGCAGTGGGGGACAGGGAACAGCGGGAGGGTTCTGGGAGACCCAGTACTTC; clone size: -; V gene: TRBV6-1; D gene: -; J gene: TRBJ2-5
CDR3 protein: CASSLYGGPSEQYF; CDR3 DNA: TGTGCCAGCAGCTTGTACGGGGGGCCCTCCGAGCAGTACTTC; clone size: -; V gene: TRBV5-5; D gene: -; J gene: TRBJ2-7
CDR3 protein: CASSLRTSAGANVLTF; CDR3 DNA: TGTGCCAGCAGCTTAAGGACTAGCGCGGGAGCCAACGTCCTGACTTTC; clone size: -; V gene: TRBV7-2; D gene: TRBD2; J gene: TRBJ2-6
CDR3 protein: CASNTNSPAYGYTF; CDR3 DNA: TGTGCCAGCAACACTAACTCGCCGGCCTATGGCTACACCTTC; clone size: -; V gene: TRBV7-9; D gene: -; J gene: TRBJ1-2
CDR3 protein: CASSKGQGHQPQHF; CDR3 DNA: TGTGCCAGTAGTAAAGGACAGGGACATCAGCCCCAGCATTTT; clone size: -; V gene: TRBV19; D gene: TRBD1; J gene: TRBJ1-5
CDR3 protein: CASSDARQNYNEQFF; CDR3 DNA: TGTGCCAGCAGTGACGCGAGACAGAACTACAATGAGCAGTTCTTC; clone size: -; V gene: TRBV6-4; D gene: -; J gene: TRBJ2-1
CDR3 protein: CASSLRQYNEKLFF; CDR3 DNA: TGTGCCAGCAGCTTACGACAGTATAATGAAAAACTGTTTTTT; clone size: -; V gene: TRBV7-8; D gene: -; J gene: TRBJ1-4
CDR3 protein: CASRDRVYNEQFF; CDR3 DNA: TGTGCCAGCCGGGACAGGGTCTACAATGAGCAGTTCTTC; clone size: -; V gene: TRBV6-1; D gene: TRBD1; J gene: TRBJ2-1
CDR3 protein: CASSREPSGYSGANVLTF; CDR3 DNA: TGCGCCAGCAGCCGAGAGCCCAGCGGGTACTCTGGGGCCAACGTCCTGACTTTC; clone size: -; V gene: TRBV4-3; D gene: -; J gene: TRBJ2-6
CDR3 protein: CASSVVGQNTEAFF; CDR3 DNA: TGTGCCAGCAGCGTAGTGGGGCAGAACACTGAAGCTTTCTTT; clone size: -; V gene: TRBV9; D gene: -; J gene: TRBJ1-1
CDR3 protein: CASSVAGRGSADTQYF; CDR3 DNA: TGTGCCAGCAGCGTAGCCGGGAGAGGGAGTGCAGATACGCAGTATTTT; clone size: -; V gene: TRBV9; D gene: -; J gene: TRBJ2-3
CDR3 protein: CASSLAQGGNTEAFF; CDR3 DNA: TGTGCCAGCAGCTTGGCGCAGGGAGGAAACACTGAAGCTTTCTTT; clone size: -; V gene: TRBV5-4; D gene: -; J gene: TRBJ1-1
CDR3 protein: CASSLAPTGMGETQYF; CDR3 DNA: TGCGCCAGCAGCTTGGCCCCGACAGGTATGGGCGAGACCCAGTACTTC; clone size: -; V gene: TRBV5-1; D gene: -; J gene: TRBJ2-5
CDR3 protein: CASSPRYEQFF; CDR3 DNA: TGTGCCAGCTCACCTCGGTATGAGCAGTTCTTC; clone size: -; V gene: TRBV2; D gene: -; J gene: TRBJ2-1
CDR3 protein: CASSEALSLGANTEAFF; CDR3 DNA: TGTGCCAGCAGTGAAGCGCTGAGCTTGGGGGCGAACACTGAAGCTTTCTTT; clone size: -; V gene: TRBV2; D gene: -; J gene: TRBJ1-1
CDR3 protein: CASSSRAGFDEQYF; CDR3 DNA: TGTGCCAGCAGCTCAAGAGCGGGGTTCGACGAGCAGTACTTC; clone size: few; V gene: TRBV5-4; D gene: TRBD2; J gene: TRBJ2-7
CDR3 protein: CASSRTGGPNTEAFF; CDR3 DNA: TGTGCCAGCAGCCGGACAGGGGGCCCGAACACTGAAGCTTTCTTT; clone size: once; V gene: TRBV9; D gene: TRBD1; J gene: TRBJ1-1
CDR3 protein: CASSEAPGRGSYGYTF; CDR3 DNA: TGTGCCAGCAGTGAAGCACCGGGCCGGGGGAGCTATGGCTACACCTTC; clone size: once; V gene: TRBV6-1; D gene: -; J gene: TRBJ1-2
CDR3 protein: CASSYPTGRIETQYF; CDR3 DNA: TGTGCCAGCAGTTACCCGACAGGGAGGATCGAGACCCAGTACTTC; clone size: -; V gene: TRBV6-5; D gene: -; J gene: TRBJ2-5
CDR3 protein: CASSVGQGARTGELFF; CDR3 DNA: TGTGCCAGCAGTGTAGGACAGGGGGCGAGGACCGGGGAGCTGTTTTTT; clone size: -; V gene: TRBV6-1; D gene: TRBD1; J gene: TRBJ2-2
CDR3 protein: CASSEGTSGSIRRAGELFF; CDR3 DNA: TGTGCCAGCAGCGAAGGGACTAGCGGGAGTATAAGGAGGGCCGGGGAGCTGTTTTTT; clone size: -; V gene: TRBV7-9; D gene: TRBD2; J gene: TRBJ2-2
CDR3 protein: CASSLGLAGGETQYF; CDR3 DNA: TGTGCCAGCAGCTTAGGACTAGCGGGGGGAGAGACCCAGTACTTC; clone size: few; V gene: TRBV7-2; D gene: TRBD2; J gene: TRBJ2-5
CDR3 protein: CASSLGSGTGYEQYF; CDR3 DNA: TGTGCCAGCAGCTTAGGATCTGGGACAGGGTACGAGCAGTACTTC; clone size: -; V gene: TRBV7-6; D gene: TRBD1; J gene: TRBJ2-7
CDR3 protein: CASSSGLAGVSEQFF; CDR3 DNA: TGTGCCAGCAGCTCGGGACTAGCGGGAGTAAGTGAGCAGTTCTTC; clone size: -; V gene: TRBV7-9; D gene: TRBD2; J gene: TRBJ2-1
CDR3 protein: CASSYGGARTEAFF; CDR3 DNA: TGTGCCAGCAGTTACGGGGGGGCGCGCACTGAAGCTTTCTTT; clone size: -; V gene: TRBV6-5; D gene: -; J gene: TRBJ1-1
CDR3 protein: CASTSGGIGETQYF; CDR3 DNA: TGTGCCAGTACCTCTGGGGGGATCGGGGAGACCCAGTACTTC; clone size: once; V gene: TRBV19; D gene: -; J gene: TRBJ2-5
CDR3 protein: CASGLASTGNTEAFF; CDR3 DNA: TGTGCTAGTGGTCTAGCCTCGACAGGGAACACTGAAGCTTTCTTT; clone size: -; V gene: TRBV12-5; D gene: -; J gene: TRBJ1-1
CDR3 protein: CASSYTGMNTEAFF; CDR3 DNA: TGTGCCAGCAGTTACACAGGGATGAACACTGAAGCTTTCTTT; clone size: once; V gene: TRBV6-6; D gene: -; J gene: TRBJ1-1
CDR3 protein: CASSLRLAGNNEQFF; CDR3 DNA: TGCGCCAGCAGCTTAAGGCTAGCGGGAAATAATGAGCAGTTCTTC; clone size: -; V gene: TRBV5-1; D gene: TRBD2; J gene: TRBJ2-1
CDR3 protein: CASSLSPGSTDTQYF; CDR3 DNA: TGTGCCAGCAGCTTAAGCCCGGGTAGCACAGATACGCAGTATTTT; clone size: -; V gene: TRBV7-3; D gene: -; J gene: TRBJ2-3
CDR3 protein: CASSLGQPLYGYTF; CDR3 DNA: TGTGCCAGCAGCTTGGGACAGCCGCTCTATGGCTACACCTTC; clone size: -; V gene: TRBV5-6; D gene: -; J gene: TRBJ1-2